The clone carrying this TCR beta chain turned up a few times. Antigen specificity is unknown. The record originates from a study of blood T cells in healthy people across ages. Notes on the study in general: Among long-lived donors, naive CD4+ cells were more numerous and diversity higher than in aged donors.

A second PCR, run for roughly 7 to 11 cycles, used a sample-barcoded 5' primer plus a J-beta primer mix. TCRdb re-analysed the 5' RACE reads in MiXCR, keeping a single row per CDR3 protein. The table shows 730,000 or so distinct CDR3 sequences, with around 46% occurring only once. The TCR originated in a woman aged 55-70 years in good health. The sample comprised blood.

CDR3 nucleotides: TGTGCCAGCAGCCCCCTCGGGTGGGGTTTCTACGAGCAGTACTTC. As protein: CASSPLGWGFYEQYF. V and J are TRBV9 and TRBJ2-7; no reliable D call. CDR1 SGDLS and CDR2 YYNGEE come from the germline V gene. The CDR3 spans 15 residues. V gave up 4 bases and J gave up 3 bases, with 17 bases separating them.